This T cell receptor beta chain was recorded in a study of post-analysis software for immune sequencing data. Study-level background: The disease courses covered relapsing-remitting, secondary progressive and progressive-relapsing multiple sclerosis. Study results and limitations: Controls significantly exceeded multiple sclerosis patients in normalized Chao1 diversity. Samples sharing a preparation batch grouped tightly together when assessed by F measure. The study found TRBV5-6, TRBV5-1 and TRBV20-1 among roughly 5 TRBV segments more frequent in patients than controls.

V lost 7 bases and J 6 bases, leaving 10 bases between the germline ends. This CDR3 has 12 residues. Germline V gene sequence: CDR1 SGHTA, CDR2 FQGNSA. Comment on this clonotype: As yet, its antigen is unknown.

Unique molecular identifiers were present in the TCR beta cDNA libraries. TCRdb fed the PCR reads into MiXCR, producing one record per CDR3 protein. The sample yields hundreds of thousands of distinct CDR3 sequences, 55% to 70% seen once. This TCR was sampled from a girl aged 2 to 10 with multiple sclerosis. V is TRBV7-2 and J is TRBJ1-5; tentatively, D is TRBD1 (6 bases). Sequenced sample: blood. CDR3 region: CASTRGGQPQHF. The CDR3 nucleotides read TGTGCCAGCACCCGAGGGGGTCAGCCCCAGCATTTT.